These 5 T cell receptor beta chains were all obtained from the same sample, sequenced in a study of graft-versus-host responses after intestinal transplantation (dated by TCRdb to 2020 to 2023). Library preparation was by the immunoSEQ multiplex PCR assay. TCRdb obtained this table from immuneACCESS and retained in-frame rearrangements with V and J assigned. These tables miss some clones; where compared with another copy, unresolved V genes account for less than half of the shortfall, and the remainder is unexplained. The sample table contains approximately 100,000 clones; only one count was recorded for about 83% of them. The leading ten clones occupy almost 1.5% of the sample. Material: PBMCs, obtained 255 days after intestinal transplant. The receptors were gathered from a human patient who received an intestinal transplant, so some T cells may come from the graft donor.

The chain couples TRBV27 to TRBJ2-1; 9 positions agree with TRBD2. CDR3 length equals 16 residues. V dropped 5 bases and J dropped 3; count of bases not matched to a gene: 8. CDR1 is MNHEY, CDR2 SMNVEV, per germline (reference sequence). CDR3 bases: TGTGCCAGCAGTCCCACCACTAGCGGGCACTACAATGAGCAGTTCTTC. It is translated as CASSPTTSGHYNEQFF.

The gene calls are TRBV19 and TRBJ2-1, with D possibly TRBD2 on 6 matching bases. Germline assignment: CDR1 LNHDA and CDR2 SQIVND (reference sequence). With 5 bases removed from V and 0 bases from J, the gap between germline ends came to 17 bases. CDR3 length: 17 amino acids. This chain's CDR3 is CASSPYLSGLSYNEQFF. CDR3 nucleotides: TGTGCCAGTAGTCCTTACTTGAGCGGGCTCTCCTACAATGAGCAGTTCTTC.

This clone was observed a handful of times. The chain uses TRBV7-9 and TRBJ2-3; tentative D call: TRBD1 (5 bases). The CDR3 has 12 residues. V lost 1 base and J 9 bases, leaving 8 bases between the germline ends. The germline V gene encodes CDR1 SEHNR and CDR2 FQNEAQ (reference sequence). Here the CDR3 DNA reads TGTGCCAGCAGCTTAGACCAGGGCACGCAGTATTTT. Amino acids: CASSLDQGTQYF.

V usage is TRBV4-3 and J usage is TRBJ2-3; D might be TRBD1 (6 bases). The CDR3 is 18 amino acids. Germline loops: CDR1 LGHNA, CDR2 YSLEER. Trimming left V 0 bases short and J 1 base short, with 17 bases between. In DNA form, the CDR3 reads TGCGCCAGCAGCCAAGAGGCGACAGGACAATTTCGCACAGATACGCAGTATTTT. Translating gives CASSQEATGQFRTDTQYF.

The chain links TRBV11-2 to TRBJ2-5; 9 bases map to TRBD2. Germline loops: CDR1 SGHAT, CDR2 FQNNGV. CDR3 length: 19 residues. V shed 7 bases and J 0 bases; nucleotides not matched to a gene: 18. CDR3 DNA sequence: TGTGCCAGCACCCTCAGGTTGCCAGCGGGGGGCTTGTACCAAGAGACCCAGTACTTC. Its protein product is CASTLRLPAGGLYQETQYF.